A selection of T cell receptor beta chains follows, all from one sample in a study of patients and donors after allogeneic stem cell transplantation. Each CDR3 protein gets one entry after TCRdb re-called the RT-PCR reads with MiXCR. The sample carries about a million distinct CDR3 sequences, roughly 18% recorded once. Sample: blood, either unsorted or a sorted T cell fraction (not recorded which). The receptors originated from a human donor who was either an allogeneic HSCT recipient or a stem cell or donor lymphocyte infusion donor (not recorded which). It is not recorded whose cells these are; they may come from a transplant donor. Each CDR3 is given with its conserved first and last residue. D genes are given only for firm matches. The size entry is marked missing in some rows and otherwise reads once, few, many or a size class.

TRBJ2-1 | TRBV4-1 | NA | NA | TGCGCCAGCAGCCAAGGACAGTTCTTCTCCTACAATGAGCAGTTCTTC | CASSQGQFFSYNEQFF
TRBJ2-7 | TRBV20-1 | NA | NA | TGCAGTGCTAGAGGCGGCTCCGCCTCCTACGAGCAGTACTTC | CSARGGSASYEQYF
TRBJ1-2 | TRBV7-2 | NA | NA | TGTGCCAGCAGCTCCACTCGGGGGTCAAATGGCTACACCTTC | CASSSTRGSNGYTF
TRBJ1-1 | TRBV5-1 | NA | few | TGCGCCAGCAGCTCAAGGGGGGTGAACACTGAAGCTTTCTTT | CASSSRGVNTEAFF
TRBJ2-7 | TRBV12-3/TRBV12-4 | TRBD2 | NA | TGTGCCAGCAGACCAGGACTAGCGGGAGTAAGGAGGTCCTACGAGCAGTACTTC | CASRPGLAGVRRSYEQYF
TRBJ1-1 | TRBV9 | TRBD1 | NA | TGTGCCAGCAGCGTAGCGGGCGACAGGGCCACTGAAGCTTTCTTT | CASSVAGDRATEAFF
TRBJ2-7 | TRBV5-8 | TRBD1 | NA | TGTGCCAGCAGCCCTGACAGGGGAGCGTACTACGAGCAGTACTTC | CASSPDRGAYYEQYF
TRBJ2-3 | TRBV5-1 | TRBD2 | NA | TGCGCCAGCAGCGGGGGACTAGCGGGAGTCACAGATACGCAGTATTTT | CASSGGLAGVTDTQYF
TRBJ2-7 | TRBV5-1 | NA | few | TGCGCCAGCAGCTTTGGGCTGTCGATACCAGCCTACGAGCAGTACTTC | CASSFGLSIPAYEQYF
TRBJ2-3 | TRBV7-9 | TRBD2 | few | TGTGCCTCCGACTCCGGGGCTAGCGGGGCGGATACGCAGTATTTT | CASDSGASGADTQYF
TRBJ1-1 | TRBV20-1 | NA | NA | TGCAGTGCTACCCCCTCCAAAGGGGCTGAAGCTTTCTTT | CSATPSKGAEAFF
TRBJ1-1 | TRBV20-1 | NA | many | TGCAGTGCTAAAGGACAGATGAACACTGAAGCTTTCTTT | CSAKGQMNTEAFF
TRBJ2-5 | TRBV7-8 | NA | many | TGTGCCAGCAGCTTAGTGCGGGCGCGAGAGACCCAGTACTTC | CASSLVRARETQYF
TRBJ1-6 | TRBV6-1 | NA | NA | TGTGCCAGCAGCAATTCACCCCTCCACTTT | CASSNSPLHF
TRBJ2-5 | TRBV20-1 | TRBD1 | few | TGCAGTGCTAGAAGAAGCCTCAGGGGGCGGGAGACCCAGTACTTC | CSARRSLRGRETQYF
TRBJ2-7 | TRBV20-1 | NA | NA | TGCAGTGCTAGAGATGTAGCGAGGGGTATAGACGAGCAGTACTTC | CSARDVARGIDEQYF
TRBJ2-5 | TRBV12-3/TRBV12-4 | TRBD2 | few | TGTGCCAGCAGTTTGAGACTAGCGGGGGGGCCGTACCCACAAGAGACCCAGTACTTC | CASSLRLAGGPYPQETQYF
TRBJ2-7 | TRBV13 | TRBD2 | NA | TGTGCCAGCAGAACACTAGGACTAGCGGGAGGGCCCCACGAGCAGTACTTC | CASRTLGLAGGPHEQYF
TRBJ2-7 | TRBV12-3/TRBV12-4 | NA | many | TGTGCCAGCAGTTCTACTTCAATCTCCTACGAGCAGTACTTC | CASSSTSISYEQYF
TRBJ1-1 | TRBV12-3/TRBV12-4 | TRBD1 | NA | TGTGCCAGCAGCCCTACTCTAGACAGGGCTGAAGCTTTCTTT | CASSPTLDRAEAFF
TRBJ2-4 | TRBV20-1 | NA | few | TGCAGTGCTAGTAGGGTGATAGCCAAAAACATTCAGTACTTC | CSASRVIAKNIQYF
TRBJ1-6 | TRBV12-3/TRBV12-4 | NA | few | TGTGCCAGCAGTTTATTGAGGATTGGGAATTCACCCCTCCACTTT | CASSLLRIGNSPLHF
TRBJ1-4 | TRBV4-3 | TRBD1 | few | TGCGCCAGCAGCTCGGGAGGGGGCGGGGATGAAAAACTGTTTTTT | CASSSGGGGDEKLFF
TRBJ1-1 | TRBV5-1 | TRBD1 | few | TGCGCCAGCAGCTCGCCGGACAGGGATGGACCTGAAGCTTTCTTT | CASSSPDRDGPEAFF
TRBJ2-5 | TRBV9 | NA | once | TGTGCCAGCAGCGGGGGCCTAACGGGAGAGACCCAGTACTTC | CASSGGLTGETQYF
TRBJ1-5 | TRBV5-1 | TRBD1 | NA | TGCGCCAGTGCGACAGGGATGAGCAATCAGCCCCAGCATTTT | CASATGMSNQPQHF
TRBJ2-3 | TRBV28 | NA | few | TGTGCCAGCAGTTTCGGACGAGTAGAGACGGATACGCAGTATTTT | CASSFGRVETDTQYF
TRBJ1-1 | TRBV20-1 | NA | few | TGCAGTGCTAGACAGAAGATGAACACTGAAGCTTTCTTT | CSARQKMNTEAFF
TRBJ2-7 | TRBV5-1 | TRBD2 | NA | TGCGCCAGCAGCCTAGGGACTAGCGGGAGGTTGGGCCACGAGCAGTACTTC | CASSLGTSGRLGHEQYF
TRBJ1-2 | TRBV20-1 | NA | NA | TGCAGTGCGTTGACAGCTAACTATGGCTACACCTTC | CSALTANYGYTF
TRBJ2-1 | TRBV6-1 | NA | few | TGTGCCAGCAGTACGACAGAATATCACTACAATGAGCAGTTCTTC | CASSTTEYHYNEQFF
TRBJ2-7 | TRBV7-9 | NA | few | TGTGCCAGCAGCTTTGATCGGGGGGCGACGAGCGAGCAGTACTTC | CASSFDRGATSEQYF
TRBJ2-7 | TRBV14 | NA | few | TGTGCCAGCAGCCTCGCCCAACTCCCCTACGAGCAGTACTTC | CASSLAQLPYEQYF